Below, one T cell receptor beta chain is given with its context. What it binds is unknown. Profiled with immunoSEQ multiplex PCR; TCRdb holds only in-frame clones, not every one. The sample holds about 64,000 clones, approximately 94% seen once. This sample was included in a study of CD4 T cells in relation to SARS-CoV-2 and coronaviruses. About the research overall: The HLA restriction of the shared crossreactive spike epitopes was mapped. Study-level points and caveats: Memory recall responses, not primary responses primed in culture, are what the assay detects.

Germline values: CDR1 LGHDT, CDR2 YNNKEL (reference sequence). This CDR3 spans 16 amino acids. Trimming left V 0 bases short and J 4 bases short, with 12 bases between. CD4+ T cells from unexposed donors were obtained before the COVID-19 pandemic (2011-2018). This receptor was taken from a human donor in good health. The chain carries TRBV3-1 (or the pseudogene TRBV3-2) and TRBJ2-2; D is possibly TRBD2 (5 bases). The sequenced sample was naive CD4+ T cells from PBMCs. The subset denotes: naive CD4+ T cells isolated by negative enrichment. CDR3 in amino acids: CASSQDVSLATGELFF. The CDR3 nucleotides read TGTGCCAGCAGCCAAGACGTCTCGCTAGCCACCGGGGAGCTGTTTTTT.